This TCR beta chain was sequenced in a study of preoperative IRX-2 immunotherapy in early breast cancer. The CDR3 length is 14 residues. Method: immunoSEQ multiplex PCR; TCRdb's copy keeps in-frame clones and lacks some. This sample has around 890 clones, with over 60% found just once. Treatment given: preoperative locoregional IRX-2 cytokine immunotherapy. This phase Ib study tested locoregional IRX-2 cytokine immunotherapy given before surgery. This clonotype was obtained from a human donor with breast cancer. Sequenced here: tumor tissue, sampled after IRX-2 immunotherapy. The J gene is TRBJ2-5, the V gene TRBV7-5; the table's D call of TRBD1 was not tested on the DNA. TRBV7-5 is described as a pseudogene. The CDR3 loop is CASKDNYLEETQYF. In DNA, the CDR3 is TGTGCCAGCAAGGACAATTATCTTGAAGAGACCCAGTACTTC.